This TCR beta chain was retrieved from a study of cytomegalovirus exposure and HLA in healthy donors. Whole-study results and caveats: It was assumed in the presence/absence analyses that sequencing depth was roughly uniform across donors.

CDR1 is GTSNPN, CDR2 SVGIG, per germline (reference sequence). V trimming: 0 bases; J trimming: 3 bases; junction bases outside the gene matches: 10. The length of the CDR3 is 17 residues. The PCR used 60 Vbeta and 13 Jbeta primers. Sequenced by immunoSEQ multiplex PCR; TCRdb stores in-frame clones only, minus some. The sample lists a few hundred thousand clones, 80% to 95% occurring once. A note on this clone: Its antigen is not known.

The sample was PBMCs. The rearrangement uses TRBV30 and TRBJ2-3; 9 bases match TRBD1. The TCR was taken from a girl aged 2 to 10 in good health and CMV-seronegative. CDR3 amino acids: CAWSVLIGTGRTDTQYF. The CDR3 DNA follows: TGTGCCTGGAGTGTACTGATTGGGACAGGGAGGACAGATACGCAGTATTTT.